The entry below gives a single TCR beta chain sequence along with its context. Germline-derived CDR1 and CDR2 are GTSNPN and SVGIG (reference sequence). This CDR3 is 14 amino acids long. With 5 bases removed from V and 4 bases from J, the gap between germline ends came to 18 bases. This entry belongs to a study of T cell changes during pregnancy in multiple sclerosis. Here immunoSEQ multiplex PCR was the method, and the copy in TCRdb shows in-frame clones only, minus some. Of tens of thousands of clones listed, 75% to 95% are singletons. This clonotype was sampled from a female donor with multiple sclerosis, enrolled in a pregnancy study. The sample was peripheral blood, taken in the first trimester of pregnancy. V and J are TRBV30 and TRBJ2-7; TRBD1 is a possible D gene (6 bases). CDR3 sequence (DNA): TGTGCCTGGGCTGCCGACAGGTCCACATACGAGCAGTACTTC. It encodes CAWAADRSTYEQYF.